This T cell receptor beta chain came from a study of T cells in Graves' hyperthyroidism and ophthalmopathy. In the study overall: Blood was drawn when the patient was first diagnosed and still untreated. Whole-study findings and limits: Most expanded thyroid clonotypes above 0.001 recurred in blood.

If no ophthalmopathy progression occurred within 18 months, Graves' hyperthyroidism was stable. This clonotype was seen ten or more times. Antigen specificity is unknown. TCR beta CDR3 regions were amplified from RNA. When the TCR CDR3 underwent first-round RT-PCR, the HTBI primer set was used. TCRdb reanalysed the multiplex PCR reads using MiXCR and keeps one entry per CDR3 protein. Altogether about half a million distinct CDR3 sequences are present, around 21% being singletons, with the ten largest covering about 25%. This sequence originates from a man between 18 and 35 years old with Graves' hyperthyroidism. Sequencing input: blood.

CDR3: CAWSVTMNTEAFF. The DNA of the CDR3 is TGTGCCTGGAGTGTTACCATGAACACTGAAGCTTTCTTT. This sequence joins TRBV30 and TRBJ1-1, with D uncertain. The CDR3 totals 13 residues. Germline V gene sequence: CDR1 GTSNPN, CDR2 SVGIG (reference sequence). The V end was cut by 0 bases, the J end by 0 bases, with 5 bases between.